This T cell receptor (beta chain) was captured in a study of CD8+CD57+ T cells in acquired aplastic anemia. For CDR3 and TCR beta VDJ profiling, genomic DNA was the template used. TCRdb re-called the reads with MiXCR, one entry per CDR3 protein. The sample shows about 180,000 distinct CDR3 sequences, around 50% of them seen only once. In patients chosen for sequencing, flow cytometry had shown CD8+CD57+ cell expansion. None of the patients had been given any therapy when their blood was sampled. Germline V lookup: CDR1 SGHAT, CDR2 FQNNGV. The CDR3 runs to 18 residues. The V segment lost 5 bases and the J segment 0 bases; nucleotides outside the gene matches: 13. Many counts were recorded for this clonotype. The antigen is undetermined. Study results and caveats: A significant difference in CD8+ Simpson's diversity between patients and controls was not found.

Material for sequencing was sorted CD4+, CD8+, or CD8+CD57+ T cells (not recorded which) from PBMCs. The chain couples TRBV11-2 to TRBJ2-3; 8 nucleotides match TRBD2. The TCR sequence derives from a human donor with aplastic anemia. The CDR3 DNA sequence: TGTGCCAGCAGCCCTACCTCGCGGGGGGTCCTTAGCACAGATACGCAGTATTTT. Residues: CASSPTSRGVLSTDTQYF.